This entry describes one T cell receptor beta chain. The PCR had 60 Vbeta and 13 Jbeta primers. Repertoires were generated with immunoSEQ multiplex PCR, while TCRdb's copy carries only in-frame clones and drops some. The repertoire holds around 120,000 clones, around 69% seen once, with about 16% in the top ten. At the time of sampling, donors were nominally healthy, though unrecorded immune exposures were likely. The data were taken from a study of cytomegalovirus exposure and HLA in healthy donors. V gave up 1 base and J gave up 0 bases, with 10 bases separating them. The CDR3 loop spans 16 amino acids. CDR1 SGHTA and CDR2 FQGNSA come from the germline V gene.

The rearrangement joins TRBV7-2 to TRBJ1-3; D gene uncertain. Sequences were obtained from PBMCs. The sequence was obtained from a man in his fifties in good health and CMV-seropositive. CDR3 sequence: CASSLGTSHSGNTIYF. DNA of the CDR3: TGTGCCAGCAGCTTAGGAACCTCACACTCTGGAAACACCATATATTTT. The full variable domain, with the rest looked up from reference TRBV7-2 and TRBJ1-3, is GAGVSQSPSNKVTEKGKDVELRCDPISGHTALYWYRQSLGQGLEFLIYFQGNSAPDKSGLPSDRFSAERTGGSVSTLTIQRTQQEDSAVYLCASSLGTSHSGNTIYFGEGSWLTVV.